The next 20 T cell receptor beta chains were all read from a single sample in a study of CD8+ T cells in alopecia areata. Treatment in this sample: oral pan-JAK inhibitor, 5-10 mg twice daily. RNA was extracted and reverse transcribed into cDNA as the sequencing template. Profiled with immunoSEQ multiplex PCR; TCRdb holds only in-frame clones, not every one. Among about 190,000 clones, roughly 53% were seen once, and the ten largest hold approximately 12%. The sequences come from CD8+ T cells sorted from blood, collected at week 24, from a patient treated with tofacitinib. The receptors shown here come from a human donor with alopecia areata.

This chain uses TRBV30 with TRBJ1-5; D might be TRBD1 (5 bases). CDR3 length: 13 amino acids. V dropped 2 bases and J dropped 4 bases, with 9 bases sitting between them. Per the germline V gene, CDR1 is GTSNPN and CDR2 is SVGIG (reference sequence). The CDR3 DNA reads TGTGCCTGGAGTCCTTGGGGGAATCAGCCCCAGCATTTT. It yields the protein CAWSPWGNQPQHF.

The rearrangement joins TRBV4-1 to TRBJ1-1, with D uncertain. There are 15 residues in the CDR3. Germline CDR1 MGHRA, CDR2 YSYEKL. The V gene lost 0 bases and the J gene lost 1 base, with 9 bases spanning the gap. For the CDR3, the DNA is TGCGCCAGCAGCCAAGATTCTCCAGCGAACACTGAAGCTTTCTTT. Protein: CASSQDSPANTEAFF.

The rearrangement links TRBV5-1 to TRBJ1-5; perhaps TRBD1 as D (5 bases). Trimming stripped 4 bases from V and 2 bases from J, with 7 bases between. The CDR3 is 13 amino acids. Germline V gives CDR1 SGHRS, CDR2 YFSETQ. CDR3 protein: CASSPGGNQPQHF. The CDR3 bases are TGCGCCAGCAGCCCGGGGGGCAATCAGCCCCAGCATTTT.

V gene TRBV13 combines with J gene TRBJ2-2; D remains ambiguous. Germline V CDR1 and CDR2: PRHDT, FYEKMQ (reference sequence). The germline V and J ends were trimmed by 4 bases and 4 bases, with 7 bases remaining between them. The CDR3 covers 13 residues. The CDR3 sequence is CASSSESTGELFF. In nucleotides, the CDR3 is TGTGCCAGCAGCTCCGAGAGCACCGGGGAGCTGTTTTTT.

In this sample, this clone turned up once. The chain has TRBV13 and TRBJ1-6; possible D gene TRBD1, 5 bases. Trimming removed 0 bases from V and 14 bases from J, with 8 bases in between. The length of the CDR3 is 12 residues. CDR1 and CDR2 (germline): PRHDT, FYEKMQ (reference sequence). CDR3 nucleotide sequence: TGTGCCAGCAGCTTAGGACAGGCGGCCCTCCACTTT. Protein sequence: CASSLGQAALHF.

This clone was seen a handful of times. The chain couples TRBV7-9 to TRBJ1-2, with 9 bases fitting TRBD1. This CDR3 has 15 residues. V shed 5 bases and J 3 bases; nucleotides not matched to a gene: 7. Germline V gene sequence: CDR1 SEHNR, CDR2 FQNEAQ (reference sequence). CDR3 region: CASSPGDREDYGYTF. CDR3 DNA sequence: TGTGCCAGCAGCCCAGGGGACAGGGAGGACTATGGCTACACCTTC.

This clone was counted between two and nine times. The rearrangement uses TRBV4-1 and TRBJ2-3; 7 nucleotides align to TRBD2. Germline V gene data show CDR1 as MGHRA and CDR2 as YSYEKL. V was pared by 4 bases and J by 10 bases, with 2 bases of the junction left unmatched. The CDR3 contains 11 residues. CDR3 amino acids: CASSLGLAQYF. The CDR3 DNA reads as TGCGCCAGCAGCCTCGGACTAGCGCAGTATTTT.

The chain has TRBV30 and TRBJ1-2; unclear D gene. The CDR3 consists of 12 residues. The V end lost 3 bases, the J end lost 8 bases, and 13 bases lay between the germline ends. The V gene's germline CDR1 is GTSNPN and CDR2 SVGIG (reference sequence). CDR3 sequence (DNA): TGTGCCTGGAGCGGGCAGACCTCGGGCTACACCTTC. Its protein is CAWSGQTSGYTF. The full variable domain, in which reference TRBV30 and TRBJ1-2 provide the parts outside the CDR3, is SQTIHQWPATLVQPVGSPLSLECTVEGTSNPNLYWYRQAAGRGLQLLFYSVGIGQISSEVPQNLSASRPQDRQFILSSKKLLLSDSGFYLCAWSGQTSGYTFGSGTRLTVV.

This rearrangement joins TRBV25-1 to TRBJ1-3, with D hard to call. V was trimmed by 3 bases and J by 7 bases, leaving 7 bases between them. The germline V gene encodes CDR1 MGHDK and CDR2 SYGVNS. CDR3 length equals 12 residues. The CDR3: CASSDLGNTIYF. The DNA of the CDR3 is TGTGCCAGCAGTGATCTTGGGAACACCATATATTTT.

This rearrangement joins TRBV5-6 to TRBJ1-4; TRBD1 aligns across 7 bases. V gave up 3 bases and J gave up 4 bases; unmatched junction bases: 6. The CDR3 extends over 15 amino acids. Germline-derived CDR1 and CDR2 are SGHDT and YYEEEE. The CDR3 bases are TGTGCCAGCAGCTGGGGGACAGAACATAATGAAAAACTGTTTTTT. Protein product: CASSWGTEHNEKLFF. Using reference TRBV5-6 and TRBJ1-4 for the parts outside the CDR3, the full variable domain is DAGVTQSPTHLIKTRGQQVTLRCSPKSGHDTVSWYQQALGQGPQFIFQYYEEEERQRGNFPDRFSGHQFPNYSSELNVNALLLGDSALYLCASSWGTEHNEKLFFGSGTQLSVL.

The genes are TRBV29-1 and TRBJ2-7; D may be TRBD1 (5 bases). This CDR3 comprises 13 residues. The germline V gene encodes CDR1 SQVTM and CDR2 ANQGSEA. The V gene lost 1 base and the J gene lost 0 bases, with 7 bases spanning the gap. The CDR3 nucleotides are TGCAGCGTTGAAGGACAGAGCTCCTACGAGCAGTACTTC. Its translation: CSVEGQSSYEQYF.

The chain's CDR3 is CSGLLTADFNYGYTF. CDR3 sequence (DNA): TGCAGCGGACTGCTGACGGCTGATTTTAACTATGGCTACACCTTC. This chain uses TRBV29-1 with TRBJ1-2; D is unresolved. V lost 7 bases and J 1 base, leaving 19 bases between the germline ends. Germline CDR1 SQVTM, CDR2 ANQGSEA. The CDR3 length is 15 residues.

DNA for the CDR3: TGTGCCAGCAGCGCCATCGAACCGGGACAGGGGGATTATGGCTACACCTTC. Translated, it gives CASSAIEPGQGDYGYTF. This rearrangement joins TRBV7-9 to TRBJ1-2, with 11 bases matching TRBD1. The V and J ends lost 5 bases and 5 bases, in that order; junction bases with no gene match: 13. The CDR3 covers 17 residues. Germline lookup yields CDR1 SEHNR and CDR2 FQNEAQ (reference sequence).

This clone has ten or more counts. This CDR3 is CASTRPSNSEQYF. DNA of the CDR3: TGTGCCAGCACGCGACCTTCGAATTCCGAGCAGTACTTC. The chain links TRBV21-1 to TRBJ2-7. TRBV21-1 is labeled a pseudogene. The CDR3 is 13 amino acids.

With respect to this clone: The same CDR3 can be traced to other DNA sequences in this sample. The chain couples TRBV4-1 to TRBJ1-1, with D tentatively TRBD1 (6 bases). Trimming took 2 bases from V and 5 from J, leaving 12 bases between them. CDR1 is MGHRA and CDR2 is YSYEKL in the germline V gene. This CDR3 region has 14 residues. CDR3 loop: CASSQNRGTTEAFF. The CDR3 nucleotides are TGCGCCAGCAGCCAAAATAGGGGGACTACTGAAGCTTTCTTT.

Comments on this clone: The same CDR3 is also encoded by other DNA sequences in this sample. The CDR3 loop is CAWSVMGNQPQHF. CDR3 in DNA: TGTGCCTGGAGTGTAATGGGGAATCAGCCCCAGCATTTT. V gene TRBV30 combines with J gene TRBJ1-5; no clear D gene. The CDR3 totals 13 residues. CDR1 is GTSNPN, CDR2 SVGIG, per germline (reference sequence). Deletions cut 0 bases from V and 4 bases from J, with 7 bases between.

This clone has only a few counts. The chain has TRBV15 and TRBJ1-6, with 10 bases matching TRBD1. Germline V gives CDR1 LNHNV, CDR2 YYDKDF (reference sequence). This CDR3 has 15 amino acids. Germline trimming cut 5 bases from V and 7 bases from J; bases unmatched to any gene: 5. The CDR3 loop reads CATSPRDRGNSPLHF. DNA for the CDR3: TGTGCCACCAGCCCTAGGGACAGGGGAAATTCACCCCTCCACTTT.

This chain links TRBV6-5 with TRBJ2-5, with D possibly matching TRBD2 (5 bases). Between the trimmed V and J ends, which lost 6 bases and 0 bases, there was a span of 11 bases. The germline CDR1 and CDR2 sequences are MNHEY and SVGAGI. This CDR3 is built from 14 residues. In DNA, the CDR3 is TGTGCCAGCAGCAAGGGAGACAACCAAGAGACCCAGTACTTC. It codes for CASSKGDNQETQYF.

This clone showed up just once. The chain combines TRBV29-1 with TRBJ2-1; D unresolved. The CDR3 extends over 11 amino acids. Germline CDR1 is SQVTM and CDR2 is ANQGSEA. V dropped 6 bases and J dropped 10 bases, with 13 bases sitting between them. The CDR3 DNA reads as TGCAGCGTCGCCTTACTGGGGGAGCAGTTCTTC. It translates to CSVALLGEQFF.

This clone has a single count. This rearrangement joins TRBV13 to TRBJ1-2; the D is unclear. This CDR3 is built from 14 residues. V lost 0 bases, J lost 6 bases, and 11 bases lay in between. Germline-derived CDR1 and CDR2 are PRHDT and FYEKMQ (reference sequence). CDR3 sequence reads: CASSLGHETHGYTF. The CDR3 DNA is TGTGCCAGCAGCTTAGGCCACGAAACCCATGGCTACACCTTC. The variable domain in full, completed from reference TRBV13 and TRBJ1-2, reads AAGVIQSPRHLIKEKRETATLKCYPIPRHDTVYWYQQGPGQDPQFLISFYEKMQSDKGSIPDRFSAQQFSDYHSELNMSSLELGDSALYFCASSLGHETHGYTFGSGTRLTVV.